Sequencing of this TCR beta chain was carried out in a study of blood T cell repertoires in COVID-19. Some clones are missing from TCRdb's copy, which holds only in-frame ones; the method was immunoSEQ multiplex PCR. Of 350,000 to 400,000 clones in the sample, roughly nine tenths are singletons; the top ten hold roughly 0.9%. The CDR3 loop spans 14 amino acids. The germline gives CDR1 MNHEY, CDR2 SVGAGI. J was trimmed by 3 bases and V by 8 bases; bases with no gene match: 8. The TCR was taken from a woman in her thirties or forties who had been exposed to COVID-19. This chain connects TRBV6-5 to TRBJ2-7; 9 bases are a match to TRBD1. The source material was PBMCs or T cells enriched from blood (not recorded which). The CDR3 protein is CASGRDRVVYEQYF. The CDR3 DNA follows: TGTGCCAGCGGAAGGGACAGGGTCGTCTACGAGCAGTACTTC.